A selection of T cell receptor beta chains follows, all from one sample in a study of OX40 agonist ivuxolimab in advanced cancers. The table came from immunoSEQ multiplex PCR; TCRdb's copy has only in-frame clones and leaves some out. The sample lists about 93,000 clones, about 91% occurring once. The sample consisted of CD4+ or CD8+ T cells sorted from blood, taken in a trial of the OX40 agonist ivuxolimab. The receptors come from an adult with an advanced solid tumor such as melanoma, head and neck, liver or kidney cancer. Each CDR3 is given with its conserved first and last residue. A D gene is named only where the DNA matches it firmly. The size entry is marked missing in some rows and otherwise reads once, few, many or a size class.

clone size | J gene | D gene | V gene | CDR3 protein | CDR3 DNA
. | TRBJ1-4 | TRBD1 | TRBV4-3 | CASSQAIGRGTTNEKLFF | TGCGCCAGCAGCCAAGCCATAGGCAGGGGGACAACTAATGAAAAACTGTTTTTT
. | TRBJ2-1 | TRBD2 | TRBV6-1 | CATATSGRVGEQFF | TGTGCCACCGCAACTAGCGGGAGGGTCGGTGAGCAGTTCTTC
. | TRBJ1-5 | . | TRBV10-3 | CAISGGQYQPQHF | TGTGCCATCAGTGGGGGCCAATATCAGCCCCAGCATTTT
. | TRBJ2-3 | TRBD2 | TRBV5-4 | CASSLAGLSTDTQYF | TGTGCCAGCAGCTTAGCGGGGTTGAGCACAGATACGCAGTATTTT
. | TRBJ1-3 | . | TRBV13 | CASSFQGLSSGNTIYF | TGTGCCAGCAGCTTCCAGGGGTTAAGCTCTGGAAACACCATATATTTT
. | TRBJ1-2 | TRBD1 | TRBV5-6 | CASRPGGGYGYTF | TGTGCCAGCAGGCCAGGGGGCGGCTATGGCTACACCTTC
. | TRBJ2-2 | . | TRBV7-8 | CASSPRGRGNTGELFF | TGTGCCAGCAGCCCTCGGGGGCGGGGCAACACCGGGGAGCTGTTTTTT
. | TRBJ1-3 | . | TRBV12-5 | CASVSEETGNTIYF | TGTGCTAGTGTTTCAGAGGAGACTGGAAACACCATATATTTT
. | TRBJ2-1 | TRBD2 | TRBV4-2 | CASSHGTSRNEQFF | TGTGCCAGCAGCCATGGGACTAGCCGGAATGAGCAGTTCTTC
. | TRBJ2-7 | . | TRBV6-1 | CASTREGVQSYEQYF | TGTGCCAGCACCAGGGAGGGGGTACAAAGCTACGAGCAGTACTTC
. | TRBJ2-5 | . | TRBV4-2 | CASSQDRTGKTQYF | TGTGCCAGCAGCCAAGATCGTACAGGGAAGACCCAGTACTTC
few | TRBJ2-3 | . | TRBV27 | CASSLWGDTQYF | TGTGCCAGCAGTTTATGGGGAGATACGCAGTATTTT
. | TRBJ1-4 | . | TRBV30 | CALQFIATNEKLFF | TGTGCCTTGCAGTTCATTGCAACTAATGAAAAACTGTTTTTT
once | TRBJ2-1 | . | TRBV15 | CATSRDYGQGGGNEQFF | TGTGCCACCAGCAGAGATTATGGGCAGGGCGGTGGCAATGAGCAGTTCTTC
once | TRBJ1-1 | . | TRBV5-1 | CASSLLQENTEAFF | TGCGCCAGCAGCTTGTTACAGGAGAACACTGAAGCTTTCTTT
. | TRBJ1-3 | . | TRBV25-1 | CASSPGTSGNTIYF | TGTGCCAGTTCCCCAGGGACCTCTGGAAACACCATATATTTT
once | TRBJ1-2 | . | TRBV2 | CASALEGGYGYTF | TGTGCCTCAGCATTAGAAGGGGGCTATGGCTACACCTTC
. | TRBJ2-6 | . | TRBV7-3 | CASSSGSSGANVLTF | TGTGCCAGCAGCTCAGGAAGCTCTGGGGCCAACGTCCTGACTTTC
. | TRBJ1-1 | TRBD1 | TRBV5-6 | CASSPGGWGAFF | TGTGCCAGCAGCCCAGGGGGCTGGGGGGCTTTCTTT
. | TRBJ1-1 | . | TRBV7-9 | CASSLRQVTNTEAFF | TGTGCCAGCAGCTTAAGGCAGGTGACGAACACTGAAGCTTTCTTT
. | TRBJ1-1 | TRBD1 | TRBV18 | CASSPTGGGIEAFF | TGTGCCAGCTCACCTACAGGGGGAGGGATTGAAGCTTTCTTT
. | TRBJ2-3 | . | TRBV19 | CASSMSTSTDTQYF | TGTGCCAGTAGTATGTCAACCAGCACAGATACGCAGTATTTT
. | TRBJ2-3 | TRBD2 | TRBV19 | CASKPRAGGPTDTQYF | TGTGCCAGTAAGCCCCGAGCGGGGGGGCCGACAGATACGCAGTATTTT
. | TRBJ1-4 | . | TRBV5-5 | CASSLSGTTNEKLFF | TGTGCCAGCAGCTTAAGTGGGACAACTAATGAAAAACTGTTTTTT
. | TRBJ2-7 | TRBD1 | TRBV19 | CASSTDRALEQYF | TGTGCCAGTAGTACGGACAGGGCTCTTGAGCAGTACTTC
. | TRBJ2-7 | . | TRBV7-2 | CASSLDRDSYEQYF | TGTGCCAGCAGCTTAGACCGCGACTCCTACGAGCAGTACTTC
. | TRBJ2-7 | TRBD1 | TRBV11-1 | CASSLAGQGTYEQYF | TGTGCCAGCAGCTTAGCGGGACAGGGAACCTACGAGCAGTACTTC
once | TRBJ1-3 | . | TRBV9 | CASSLENTIYF | TGTGCCAGCAGTTTGGAAAACACCATATATTTT
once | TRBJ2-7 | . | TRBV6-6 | CASSYSGQNSYEQYF | TGTGCCAGCAGTTACTCCGGACAGAACTCCTACGAGCAGTACTTC
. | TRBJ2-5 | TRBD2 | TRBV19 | CASSAGTSQETQYF | TGTGCCAGTAGTGCCGGGACTAGCCAAGAGACCCAGTACTTC
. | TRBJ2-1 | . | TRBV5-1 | CASSLGGTVAYNEQFF | TGCGCCAGCAGCTTGGGGGGAACTGTTGCTTACAATGAGCAGTTCTTC
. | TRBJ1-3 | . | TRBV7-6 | CASSLASGAGNTIYF | TGTGCCAGCAGCTTAGCCTCAGGGGCTGGAAACACCATATATTTT
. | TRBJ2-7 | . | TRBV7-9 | CASSLAIGQTEQYF | TGTGCCAGCAGCTTAGCAATCGGACAGACAGAGCAGTACTTC
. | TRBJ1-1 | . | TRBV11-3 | CASSLGAGNTEAFF | TGTGCCAGCAGCTTAGGGGCAGGGAACACTGAAGCTTTCTTT
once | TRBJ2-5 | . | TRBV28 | CASSARGAPYF | TGTGCCAGCAGTGCACGGGGGGCTCCGTACTTC
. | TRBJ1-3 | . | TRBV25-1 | CASARRDSGNTIYF | TGTGCCAGCGCTAGGAGGGACTCTGGAAACACCATATATTTT
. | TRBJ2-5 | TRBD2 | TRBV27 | CASSRLAGRETQYF | TGTGCCAGCAGCCGCTTAGCGGGAAGAGAGACCCAGTACTTC
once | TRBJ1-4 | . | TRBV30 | CAWSTTGRKLFF | TGTGCCTGGAGTACTACAGGGCGAAAACTGTTTTTT
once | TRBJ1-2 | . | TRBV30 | CAWSLLYGYTF | TGTGCCTGGAGTCTCCTTTATGGCTACACCTTC
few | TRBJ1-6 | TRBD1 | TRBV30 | CAWSVRDRGSPLHF | TGTGCCTGGAGTGTACGTGACAGGGGGTCACCCCTCCACTTT
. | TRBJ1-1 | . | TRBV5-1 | CASNTGFGTEAFF | TGCGCCAGCAACACTGGGTTTGGCACTGAAGCTTTCTTT
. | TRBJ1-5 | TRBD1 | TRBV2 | CASSASTGGNQPQHF | TGTGCCAGCAGTGCGTCAACAGGGGGCAATCAGCCCCAGCATTTT
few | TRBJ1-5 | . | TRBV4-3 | CASSQDRGQPQHF | TGCGCCAGCAGCCAAGACCGAGGTCAGCCCCAGCATTTT
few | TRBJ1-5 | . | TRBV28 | CASSQDLNQPQHF | TGTGCCAGCAGCCAGGACCTTAATCAGCCCCAGCATTTT
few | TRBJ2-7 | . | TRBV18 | CASSLGRREQYF | TGTGCCAGCTCTCTAGGACGGAGAGAGCAGTACTTC
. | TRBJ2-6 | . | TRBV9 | CASSVGLSGANVLTF | TGTGCCAGCAGCGTAGGGCTATCTGGGGCCAACGTCCTGACTTTC
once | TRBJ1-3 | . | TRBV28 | CASSLWGDGSPSGNTIYF | TGTGCCAGCAGTTTATGGGGGGACGGCAGCCCCTCTGGAAACACCATATATTTT
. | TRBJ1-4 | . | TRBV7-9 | CASSPPLRTANEKLFF | TGTGCCAGCAGCCCCCCGCTAAGGACAGCTAATGAAAAACTGTTTTTT
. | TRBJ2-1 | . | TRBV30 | CAWSRGEQFF | TGTGCCTGGAGTCGGGGTGAGCAGTTCTTC
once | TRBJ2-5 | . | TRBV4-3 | CASSYTGGQETQYF | TGCGCCAGCAGCTACACAGGAGGACAAGAGACCCAGTACTTC
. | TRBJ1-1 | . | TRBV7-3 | CASLGQEPFRTEAFF | TGTGCCAGCCTAGGGCAGGAGCCCTTCCGGACTGAAGCTTTCTTT
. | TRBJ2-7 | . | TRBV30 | CAWLRDGTYEQYF | TGTGCCTGGCTCCGGGACGGTACCTACGAGCAGTACTTC
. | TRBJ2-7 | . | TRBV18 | CASSLPDAYEQYF | TGTGCCAGCTCACTCCCAGATGCCTACGAGCAGTACTTC